This TCR beta chain is from a study of cytomegalovirus exposure and HLA in healthy donors. Looking at the study overall: Within the Caucasian-associated ancestry cluster were roughly 81% of the 350 to 400 genotyped donors. Study-level results: Listed as cytomegalovirus-associated were 164 TCR beta chains. Confirmation was obtained in vitro that three CMV-associated chains are specific for CMV antigens.

It was with 60 Vbeta and 13 Jbeta primers that the PCR ran. Assay: immunoSEQ multiplex PCR; the TCRdb copy retains only in-frame clones and omits some. The table includes about 140,000 clones, around 80% detected once. In regard to this clone: As yet, its antigen is unknown.

Likely unrecorded immune exposures existed in these nominally healthy donors. The CDR3 is 13 amino acids. Germline V lookup: CDR1 SQVTM, CDR2 ANQGSEA. Trimming shortened V by 7 bases and J by 3 bases, and 16 bases separated the two germline ends. Sequencing input: PBMCs. The clonotype comes from a female donor in good health and CMV-seronegative. J is TRBJ2-7 and V is TRBV29-1; D remains ambiguous. CDR3: CSAITQNFYEQYF. The CDR3 nucleotides read TGCAGCGCCATAACACAGAATTTCTACGAGCAGTACTTC.